This T cell receptor beta chain was captured in a study of blood T cell repertoires in COVID-19. Across the study: Sites across the United States, Italy and Spain contributed samples from acute and convalescent COVID-19.

Deletions cut 5 bases from V and 2 bases from J, with 10 bases between. This CDR3 has 13 residues. Authors' analysis steps: Amplified reference gene primers provided the basis for estimating nucleated cell counts. Some clones are missing from TCRdb's copy, which holds only in-frame ones; the method was immunoSEQ multiplex PCR. V and J calls and clone size follow that table, whereas D and trimming were derived from the DNA. The sample includes some 160,000 clones, approximately 80% of them seen just once. Sequencing was carried out using peripheral blood. This chain uses TRBV12-3 or TRBV12-4 with TRBJ2-7; weak D call: TRBD2 (5 bases). This clonotype originated in a man between 65 and 85 years old who had recovered from COVID-19. The CDR3 DNA is TGTGCCAGCAGTCCGGACTTTACCTACGAGCAGTACTTC. Encoded protein: CASSPDFTYEQYF.